The sample holds many counts of the clone carrying this T cell receptor (beta chain). Its antigen is currently unknown. This entry belongs to a study of T cells in Graves' hyperthyroidism and ophthalmopathy. The study, taken as a whole, reports: Blood samples included most of the expanded thyroid clonotypes exceeding 0.001. Stable hyperthyroidism and ophthalmopathy were separated using 13 V-J signatures.

This CDR3 is 14 amino acids long. The V and J ends lost 6 bases and 0 bases respectively, with 14 bases between them. Germline CDR1 and CDR2: SQVTM and ANQGSEA. The diagnoses drew upon clinical symptoms, serum thyroxine and TRAb, thyroid ultrasound and orbital computed tomography. Progressors' blood was drawn at hyperthyroidism diagnosis, before ophthalmopathy symptoms. Amplified regions were TCR beta CDR3 sequences from RNA transcripts. TCR CDR3 underwent first-round RT-PCR with the HTBI primer set. TCRdb re-derived calls from the multiplex PCR reads in MiXCR, one entry per CDR3 protein. The sample has 280,000 or so distinct CDR3 sequences, 20% to 30% seen once.

This chain uses TRBV29-1 with TRBJ2-5; D uncertain. This TCR came from a middle-aged man with Graves' hyperthyroidism that later progressed to Graves' ophthalmopathy. What was sequenced was blood. In DNA form, the CDR3 reads TGCAGCGTCGATGGGTTGGGCGACCAAGAGACCCAGTACTTC. It specifies CSVDGLGDQETQYF.